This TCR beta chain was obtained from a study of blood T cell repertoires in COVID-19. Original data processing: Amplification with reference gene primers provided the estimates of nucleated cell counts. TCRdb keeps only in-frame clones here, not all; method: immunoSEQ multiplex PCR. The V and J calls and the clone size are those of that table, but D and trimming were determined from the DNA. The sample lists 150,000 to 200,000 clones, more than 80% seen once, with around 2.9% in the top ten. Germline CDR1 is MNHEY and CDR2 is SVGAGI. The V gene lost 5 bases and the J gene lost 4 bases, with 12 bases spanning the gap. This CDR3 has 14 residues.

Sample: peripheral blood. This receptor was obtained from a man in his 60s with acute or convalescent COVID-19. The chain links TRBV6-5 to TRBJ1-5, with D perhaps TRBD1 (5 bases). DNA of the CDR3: TGTGCCAGCAGTATTCGACGGGGGAATCAGCCCCAGCATTTT. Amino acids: CASSIRRGNQPQHF.